This T cell receptor (beta chain) was recovered during a study of shared clonotypes between healthy human individuals. CDR1 and CDR2 from the germline V gene are SGHVS and FQNEAQ. The CDR3 is made up of 12 amino acids. The V gene end was trimmed by 3 bases and the J gene end by 12 bases; junction bases not matched to a gene: 4. Assay: immunoSEQ multiplex PCR; the TCRdb copy retains only in-frame clones and omits some. This sample has millions of clones, with 80% to 95% found just once. The chain links TRBV7-8 to TRBJ2-4; 8 nucleotides agree with TRBD1. This TCR was recovered from a man younger than 35 in good health. Some clones in this sample may be carry-over from other donors' samples. Input material: naive CD4+ T cells from PBMCs. Noted subset: CD45RA+ positively selected. The CDR3 DNA reads as TGTGCCAGCAGCTTCCACAGGGGGGCTCAGTACTTC. Its translation is CASSFHRGAQYF.